The source of this TCR beta chain is a study of blood T cell repertoires in COVID-19. Study-wide background: Italy, Spain and the United States were the sources of the convalescent and acute COVID-19 samples.

Generated by immunoSEQ multiplex PCR, the TCRdb table keeps only in-frame clones and is missing some. The table lists over 200,000 clones, about 90% of them singletons. Trimming left V 2 bases short and J 9 bases short, with 14 bases between. Looked up from germline, CDR1 is WNHNN and CDR2 is SYGVQD (reference sequence). The CDR3 extends over 14 amino acids. Input material: peripheral blood. This TCR was recovered from a man in his forties with active or convalescent COVID-19. The V gene is TRBV10-1, the J gene TRBJ1-5; unclear D gene. Here the CDR3 reads CASSETAGRRPQHF. Here the CDR3 DNA reads TGCGCCAGCAGTGAGACAGCCGGAAGGCGGCCCCAGCATTTT.